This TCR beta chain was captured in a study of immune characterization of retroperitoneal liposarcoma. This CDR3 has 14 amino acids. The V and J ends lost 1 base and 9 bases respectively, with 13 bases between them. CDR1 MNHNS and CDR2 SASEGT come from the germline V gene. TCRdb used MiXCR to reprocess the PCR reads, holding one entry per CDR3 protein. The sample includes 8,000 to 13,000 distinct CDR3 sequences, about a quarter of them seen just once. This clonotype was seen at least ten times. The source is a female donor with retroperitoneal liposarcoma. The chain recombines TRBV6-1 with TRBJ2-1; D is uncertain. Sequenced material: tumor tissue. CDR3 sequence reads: CASSEVVGGFEQFF. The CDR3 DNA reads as TGTGCCAGCAGTGAAGTGGTGGGCGGCTTTGAGCAGTTCTTC.